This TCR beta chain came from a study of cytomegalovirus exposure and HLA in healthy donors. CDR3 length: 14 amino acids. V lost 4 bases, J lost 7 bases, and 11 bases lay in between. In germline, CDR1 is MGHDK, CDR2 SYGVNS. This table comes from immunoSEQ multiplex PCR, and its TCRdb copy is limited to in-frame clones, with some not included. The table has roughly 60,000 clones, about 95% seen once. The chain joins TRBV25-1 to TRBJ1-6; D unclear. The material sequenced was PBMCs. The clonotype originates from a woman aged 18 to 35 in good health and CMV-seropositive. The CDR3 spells CASSGLTPNSPLHF. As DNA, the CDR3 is TGTGCCAGCAGTGGCTTGACACCGAATTCACCCCTCCACTTT.